These 21 T cell receptor beta chains share one sample of origin, sequenced in a study of blood T cells in healthy people across ages. Sample-barcoded 5' priming and a J-beta primer mix drove a second PCR of roughly 7 to 11 cycles. One entry per CDR3 protein, called by TCRdb with MiXCR from the 5' RACE reads. The table shows about 1,400,000 distinct CDR3 sequences, with roughly 59% occurring only once. Sequencing was performed on blood. The origin of the receptors is a man in his late teens or twenties in good health.

A single count supports this clonotype. Because the CDR3 is missing its conserved closing phenylalanine or tryptophan, this is likely a read error. J is TRBJ1-4 and V is TRBV27, with 7 bases aligning to TRBD1. The germline V gene encodes CDR1 MNHEY and CDR2 SMNVEV (reference sequence). This CDR3 spans 15 amino acids. The trim removed 2 bases at V and 2 bases at J, leaving 2 bases unmatched. The CDR3 spells CASSLRGLTNEKLFL. DNA of the CDR3: TGTGCCAGCAGTTTAAGGGGGCTGACTAATGAAAAACTGTTTTTG.

There are a few counts of this clonotype. The gene calls are TRBV7-6 and TRBJ2-1, with 7 positions matching TRBD1. The CDR3 covers 15 residues. J was trimmed by 0 bases and V by 5 bases; bases with no gene match: 4. Germline V lookup: CDR1 SGHVS, CDR2 FNYEAQ. The CDR3 spells CASSPEGASYNEQFF. CDR3 DNA sequence: TGTGCCAGCAGCCCCGAGGGGGCCTCCTACAATGAGCAGTTCTTC.

Ten or more counts support this clonotype. CDR3 amino acids: CASSSRSYEQYF. CDR3 nucleotide sequence: TGTGCCAGCAGTTCTCGCTCCTACGAGCAGTACTTC. The chain has TRBV6-6 and TRBJ2-7; D remains unclear. V was trimmed by 4 bases and J by 0 bases, leaving 4 bases between them. Germline CDR1 and CDR2: MNHNY and SVGAGI (reference sequence). The CDR3 runs 12 residues.

V is TRBV4-3 and J is TRBJ2-3; D might be TRBD1 (5 bases). The CDR3 is 18 residues long. With 0 bases removed from V and 2 bases from J, the gap between germline ends came to 18 bases. The V gene's germline CDR1 is LGHNA and CDR2 YSLEER. The CDR3 here is CASSQERGIGGATDTQYF. In DNA form, the CDR3 reads TGCGCCAGCAGCCAAGAAAGGGGAATTGGTGGGGCCACAGATACGCAGTATTTT.

The V and J genes are TRBV6-5 and TRBJ2-2; D is uncertain. This CDR3 is 12 amino acids long. Trimming removed 8 bases from V and 4 bases from J, with 8 bases in between. The germline CDR1 and CDR2 sequences are MNHEY and SVGAGI. The CDR3 DNA sequence: TGTGCCAGCGGCCGAACCACCGGGGAGCTGTTTTTT. Amino acid sequence: CASGRTTGELFF.

This clonotype was recorded only once. The chain links TRBV6-1 to TRBJ2-4; D is unclear. The J call may not be correct, given that the DNA end is closer to TRBJ2-7. Germline V gene data show CDR1 as MNHNS and CDR2 as SASEGT. The CDR3 length is 12 residues. This chain's CDR3 is CASSEVAVEQYF. The CDR3, as DNA: TGTGCCAGCAGTGAGGTCGCGGTCGAGCAGTACTTC.

This clonotype occurred a few times. The V and J genes are TRBV6-5 and TRBJ1-4; the D is unclear. Trimming took off 4 bases at V and 3 bases at J, with 9 bases between the two ends. Germline CDR1 and CDR2: MNHEY and SVGAGI. The CDR3 length is 14 residues. The CDR3 sequence is CASSLHRSNEKLFF. The DNA of the CDR3 is TGTGCCAGCAGTTTGCACAGATCTAATGAAAAACTGTTTTTT.

The chain uses TRBV29-1 and TRBJ2-4; 10 positions match TRBD2. The DNA end favors TRBJ2-7, so the J call may be wrong. CDR3 length: 16 residues. The germline CDR1 and CDR2 sequences are SQVTM and ANQGSEA. The CDR3 bases are TGCAGCGTCTCCCGGGCTAGCGGGAGTAAGGGCTACGAGCAGTACTTC. Translation gives CSVSRASGSKGYEQYF.

In this sample, this clonotype turned up many times. The V gene is TRBV20-1, the J gene TRBJ2-5; 11 bases match TRBD2. Trimming cost V 0 bases and J 11 bases; bases outside gene matches: 17. CDR3 length: 17 amino acids. Germline assignment: CDR1 DFQATT and CDR2 SNEGSKA (reference sequence). Here the CDR3 DNA reads TGCAGTGCTAGAGACCCCAAAACTAGCGGGGGCTCGTACATGCAGTACTTC. This encodes CSARDPKTSGGSYMQYF.

The chain links TRBV6-5 to TRBJ2-5; 7 nucleotides agree with TRBD1. TRBJ2-7 explains the end of the DNA better; the J call may be wrong. Per the germline V gene, CDR1 is MNHEY and CDR2 is SVGAGI. The CDR3 extends over 13 amino acids. The CDR3, as DNA: TGTGCCAGCAGTCTACGGGACAGCAGCGAGCAGTACTTC. This encodes CASSLRDSSEQYF.

On this clonotype: The junction differs from germline at one of its ends, possibly a read error. V is TRBV2 and J is TRBJ2-6; TRBD1 aligns across 8 bases. Germline CDR1 is SNHLY and CDR2 is FYNNEI. CDR3 length: 13 amino acids. CDR3: CASRQQGVNVLTF. CDR3 DNA sequence: TGTGCCAGCAGGCAACAGGGGGTCAACGTCCTGACTTTC.

The chain joins TRBV29-1 to TRBJ1-2; D uncertain. V was trimmed by 0 bases and J by 0 bases, leaving 11 bases between them. The germline gives CDR1 SQVTM, CDR2 ANQGSEA. CDR3 length: 15 residues. CDR3 sequence: CSVEDRSYPNYGYTF. CDR3 DNA sequence: TGCAGCGTTGAAGACAGGAGCTATCCTAACTATGGCTACACCTTC.

The chain links TRBV28 to TRBJ2-4; possibly TRBD2 for D (5 bases). This CDR3 spans 14 amino acids. The V gene's germline CDR1 is MDHEN and CDR2 SYDVKM. V was trimmed by 2 bases and J by 13 bases, leaving 18 bases between them. The CDR3 bases are TGTGCCAGCAGTTTAAGTATTGTCCGGGGAACCCAGTACTTC. It encodes CASSLSIVRGTQYF. The whole variable domain, filled in from reference TRBV28 and TRBJ2-4, reads DVKVTQSSRYLVKRTGEKVFLECVQDMDHENMFWYRQDPGLGLRLIYFSYDVKMKEKGDIPEGYSVSREKKERFSLILESASTNQTSMYLCASSLSIVRGTQYFGAGTRLSVL.

There are a few counts of this clonotype. CDR3 nucleotide sequence: TGTGCCAGCTCACCACTCCCGACTAGCGGAACAACCTACGAGCAGTACTTC. Its protein is CASSPLPTSGTTYEQYF. The V gene is TRBV18, the J gene TRBJ2-7; 9 nucleotides agree with TRBD2. V lost 1 base and J lost 2; bases outside the gene matches: 9. Germline assignment: CDR1 KGHSH and CDR2 LQKENI. The CDR3 contains 17 residues.

The chain is built from TRBV2 and TRBJ2-1, with 10 bases aligning to TRBD2. V lost 10 bases and J lost 6; bases outside the gene matches: 9. There are 14 residues in the CDR3. Per germline, CDR1 SNHLY and CDR2 FYNNEI. CDR3 protein: CATPLAGDINEQFF. Here the CDR3 DNA reads TGTGCCACACCTCTAGCGGGAGACATCAATGAGCAGTTCTTC.

This clonotype has just a few counts. The rearrangement uses TRBV5-1 and TRBJ1-1; no clear D. The CDR3 covers 14 residues. The germline V gene encodes CDR1 SGHRS and CDR2 YFSETQ. The germline V and J ends were trimmed by 0 bases and 0 bases, with 6 bases remaining between them. As DNA, the CDR3 is TGCGCCAGCAGCTTGGGTCTGGTGAACACTGAAGCTTTCTTT. Translation gives CASSLGLVNTEAFF.

This clonotype has more than one count but fewer than ten. The gene calls are TRBV4-2 and TRBJ2-1; 8 positions match TRBD2. V trimming: 4 bases; J trimming: 6 bases; junction bases outside the gene matches: 2. The CDR3 is 13 residues long. The V gene's germline CDR1 is LGHNA and CDR2 YNFKEQ. The CDR3 DNA follows: TGTGCCAGCAGCCGAGGGACTAGCAATGAGCAGTTCTTC. It codes for CASSRGTSNEQFF.

The rearrangement joins TRBV20-1 to TRBJ2-3; no clear D. The germline V gene encodes CDR1 DFQATT and CDR2 SNEGSKA (reference sequence). Trimming took 3 bases from V and 2 from J, leaving 15 bases between them. The CDR3 is 15 amino acids. The CDR3 DNA follows: TGCAGTGCTAGGATCCCTGATCGAGCCACAGATACGCAGTATTTT. Amino acids: CSARIPDRATDTQYF.

The V call is TRBV2, the J call TRBJ1-1; a weak D match, TRBD1 (6 bases). The CDR3 totals 18 residues. From germline, CDR1 is SNHLY and CDR2 FYNNEI. V lost 3 bases and J lost 1, with 21 bases in between. CDR3: CASSDPIGQTTGNTEAFF. The CDR3 DNA sequence: TGTGCCAGCAGTGACCCGATTGGACAGACCACTGGGAACACTGAAGCTTTCTTT.

V is TRBV5-1 and J is TRBJ2-4; D tentatively fits TRBD1 or TRBD2 (5 bases each). The DNA end lines up better with TRBJ2-7; the J call may be wrong. This CDR3 is built from 13 residues. Germline values: CDR1 SGHRS, CDR2 YFSETQ. The CDR3 DNA reads as TGCGCCAGCAGCGTGTCCCGGGGCCACGAGCAGTACTTC. It codes for CASSVSRGHEQYF.

This chain links TRBV18 with TRBJ2-5, with a possible D match to TRBD1 (6 bases). V was cut by 6 bases and J by 1 base, with 15 bases left in between. The CDR3 has 15 residues. The germline V gene encodes CDR1 KGHSH and CDR2 LQKENI. For the CDR3, the DNA is TGTGCCAGCTCGTTGCAAGCAGGGGCCCAAGAGACCCAGTACTTC. Translation: CASSLQAGAQETQYF.